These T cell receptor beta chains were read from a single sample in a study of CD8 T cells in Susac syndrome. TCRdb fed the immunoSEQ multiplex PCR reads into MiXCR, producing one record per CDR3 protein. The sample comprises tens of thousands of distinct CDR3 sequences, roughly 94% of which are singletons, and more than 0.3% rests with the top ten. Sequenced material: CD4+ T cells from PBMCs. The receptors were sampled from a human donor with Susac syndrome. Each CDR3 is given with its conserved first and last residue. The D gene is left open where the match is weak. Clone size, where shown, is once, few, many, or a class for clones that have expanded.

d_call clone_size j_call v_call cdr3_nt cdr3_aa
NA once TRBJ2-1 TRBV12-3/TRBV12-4 TGTGCCAGCAGTCCCAATTGGAATGAGCAGTTCTTC CASSPNWNEQFF
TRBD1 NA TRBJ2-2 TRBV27 TGTGCCAGCAGTCCACTCGGACAGGGACGGACCGGGGAGCTGTTTTTT CASSPLGQGRTGELFF
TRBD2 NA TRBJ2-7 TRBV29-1 TGCAGCGTGAGCATCGGGGGGAACTACGAGCAGTACTTC CSVSIGGNYEQYF
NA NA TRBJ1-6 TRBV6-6 TGTGCCAGCACCACACGGGATTCACCCCTCCACTTT CASTTRDSPLHF
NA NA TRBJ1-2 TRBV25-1 TGTGCCAGCAGTGTCCCGGGTGGGTATGGCTACACCTTC CASSVPGGYGYTF
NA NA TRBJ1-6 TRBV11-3 TGTGCCAGCACCCCATCACCCCTCCACTTT CASTPSPLHF
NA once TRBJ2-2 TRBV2 TGTGCCAGCAGTGAGTTGGTTACCGGGGAGCTGTTTTTT CASSELVTGELFF
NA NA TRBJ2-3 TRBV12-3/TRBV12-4 TGTGCCAGCAGTTTCGTTGGAGCAGATACGCAGTATTTT CASSFVGADTQYF
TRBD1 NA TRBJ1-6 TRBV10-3 TGTGCCATCAGTGATCCCGGGACAGGGAACTCACCCCTCCACTTT CAISDPGTGNSPLHF
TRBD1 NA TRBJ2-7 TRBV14 TGTGCCAGCAGTATGAGGGGACAGGGGGGCTACGAGCAGTACTTC CASSMRGQGGYEQYF
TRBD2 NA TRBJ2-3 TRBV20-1 TGCAGTGCTAGTTTTGGCGGGGGTCTTAGCACAGATACGCAGTATTTT CSASFGGGLSTDTQYF
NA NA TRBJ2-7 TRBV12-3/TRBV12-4 TGTGCCAGCAGTTTAGTCAGGGGGGCCTACGAGCAGTACTTC CASSLVRGAYEQYF
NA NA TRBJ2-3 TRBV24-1 TGTGCCACCAGTGACCCTCCAACAGATACGCAGTATTTT CATSDPPTDTQYF
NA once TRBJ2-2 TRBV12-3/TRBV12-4 TGTGCCAGCAGGAGGCAGGGAAACACCGGGGAGCTGTTTTTT CASRRQGNTGELFF
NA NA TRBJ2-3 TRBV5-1 TGCGCCAGCAGGGGGGCCCACACAGATACGCAGTATTTT CASRGAHTDTQYF
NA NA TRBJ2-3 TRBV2 TGTGCCAGCAGTGAATTTTTGAGCACAGATACGCAGTATTTT CASSEFLSTDTQYF
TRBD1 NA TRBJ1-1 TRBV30 TGTGCCTGGGGACAGGGAGGCGACACTGAAGCTTTCTTT CAWGQGGDTEAFF
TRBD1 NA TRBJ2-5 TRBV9 TGTGCCAGCAGCGTAGTGGGACAGGGAGAGACCCAGTACTTC CASSVVGQGETQYF
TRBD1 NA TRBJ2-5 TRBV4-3 TGCGCCAGCAGCCAATCAAGGGGGACAGTAGTGGAGACCCAGTACTTC CASSQSRGTVVETQYF
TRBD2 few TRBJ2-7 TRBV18 TGTGCCAGCTCACTAGCGGGGACGTCCTACGAGCAGTACTTC CASSLAGTSYEQYF
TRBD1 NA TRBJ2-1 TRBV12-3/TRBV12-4 TGTGCCAGCAATCTACAGGGGGCTTACAATGAGCAGTTCTTC CASNLQGAYNEQFF
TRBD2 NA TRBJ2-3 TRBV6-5 TGTGCCAGCAGACGGGGGGAATTCGGGACAGATACGCAGTATTTT CASRRGEFGTDTQYF